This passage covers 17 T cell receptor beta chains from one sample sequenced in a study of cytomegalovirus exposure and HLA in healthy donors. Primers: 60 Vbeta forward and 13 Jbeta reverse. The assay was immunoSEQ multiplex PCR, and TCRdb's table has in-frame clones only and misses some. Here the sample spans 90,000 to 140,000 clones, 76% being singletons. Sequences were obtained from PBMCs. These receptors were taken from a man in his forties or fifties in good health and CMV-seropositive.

The CDR3 here is CAWESGNNAEAFF. The CDR3 DNA follows: TGTGCCTGGGAATCCGGGAATAACGCTGAAGCTTTCTTT. This rearrangement joins TRBV30 to TRBJ1-1; D gene ambiguous. The CDR3 extends over 13 amino acids. Trimming removed 5 bases at V and 6 bases at J, with 16 bases between. CDR1 GTSNPN and CDR2 SVGIG come from the germline V gene (reference sequence).

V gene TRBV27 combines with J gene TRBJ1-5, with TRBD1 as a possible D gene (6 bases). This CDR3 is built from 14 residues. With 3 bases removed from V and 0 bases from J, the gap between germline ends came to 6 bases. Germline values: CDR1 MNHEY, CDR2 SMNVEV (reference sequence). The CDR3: CASSLTGSNQPQHF. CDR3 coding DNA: TGTGCCAGCAGTTTGACAGGTAGCAATCAGCCCCAGCATTTT.

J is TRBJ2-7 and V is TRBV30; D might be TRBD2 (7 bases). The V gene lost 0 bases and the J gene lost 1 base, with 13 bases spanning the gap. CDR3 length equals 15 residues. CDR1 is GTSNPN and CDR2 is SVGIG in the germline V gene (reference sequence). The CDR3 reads CAWSVWGGGSYEQYF. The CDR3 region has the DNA TGTGCCTGGAGTGTATGGGGAGGGGGATCCTACGAGCAGTACTTC.

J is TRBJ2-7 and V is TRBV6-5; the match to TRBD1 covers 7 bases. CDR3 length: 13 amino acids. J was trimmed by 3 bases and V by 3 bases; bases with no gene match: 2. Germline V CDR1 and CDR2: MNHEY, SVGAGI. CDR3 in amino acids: CASSYTGDYEQYF. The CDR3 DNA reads TGTGCCAGCAGTTATACAGGGGACTACGAGCAGTACTTC.

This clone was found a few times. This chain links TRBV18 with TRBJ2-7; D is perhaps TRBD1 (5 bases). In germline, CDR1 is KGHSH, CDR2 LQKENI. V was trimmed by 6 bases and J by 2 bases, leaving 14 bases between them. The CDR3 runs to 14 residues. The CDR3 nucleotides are TGTGCCAGCTCCCCCCCGGACACCGCCTACGAGCAGTACTTC. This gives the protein CASSPPDTAYEQYF.

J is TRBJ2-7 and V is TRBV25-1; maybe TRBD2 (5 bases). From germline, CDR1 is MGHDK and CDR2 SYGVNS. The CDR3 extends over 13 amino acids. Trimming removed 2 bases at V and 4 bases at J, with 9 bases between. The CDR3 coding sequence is TGTGCCAGCAGTGAAGGCGGACTTTACGAGCAGTACTTC. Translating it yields CASSEGGLYEQYF.

In DNA, the CDR3 is TGTGCCAGCAGCCCTCTAGGTGGGGGGGCCAACGTCCTGACTTTC. It yields the protein CASSPLGGGANVLTF. The chain is built from TRBV7-2 and TRBJ2-6; D gene ambiguous. The germline V and J ends were trimmed by 5 bases and 4 bases, with 12 bases remaining between them. Germline V gene data show CDR1 as SGHTA and CDR2 as FQGNSA. The CDR3 spans 15 residues.

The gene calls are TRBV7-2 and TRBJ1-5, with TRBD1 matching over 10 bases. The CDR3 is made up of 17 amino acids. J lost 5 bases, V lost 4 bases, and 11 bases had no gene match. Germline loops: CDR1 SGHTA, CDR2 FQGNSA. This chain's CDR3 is CASSWPKGQGSDQPQHF. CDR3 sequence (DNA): TGTGCCAGCAGCTGGCCAAAGGGACAGGGGAGCGATCAGCCCCAGCATTTT.

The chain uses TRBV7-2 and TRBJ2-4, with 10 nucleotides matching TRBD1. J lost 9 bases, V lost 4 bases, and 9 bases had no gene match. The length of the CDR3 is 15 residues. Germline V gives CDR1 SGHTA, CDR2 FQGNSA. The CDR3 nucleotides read TGTGCCAGCAGCTCGACAGGGGGCCGAGGTGGCATTCAGTACTTC. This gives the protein CASSSTGGRGGIQYF.

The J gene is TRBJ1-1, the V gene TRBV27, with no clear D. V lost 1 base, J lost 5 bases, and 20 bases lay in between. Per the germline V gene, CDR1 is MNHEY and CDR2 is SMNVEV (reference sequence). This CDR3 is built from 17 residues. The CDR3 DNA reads TGTGCCAGCAGTTTATATGTGGCCCCCACCGTATTTACTGAAGCTTTCTTT. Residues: CASSLYVAPTVFTEAFF.

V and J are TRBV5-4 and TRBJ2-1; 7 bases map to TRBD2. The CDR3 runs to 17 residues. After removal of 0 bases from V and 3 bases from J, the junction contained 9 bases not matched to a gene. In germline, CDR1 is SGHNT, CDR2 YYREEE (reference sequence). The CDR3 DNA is TGTGCCAGCAGCTTGGCTGCGAGTGGGGGGGTCTACAATGAGCAGTTCTTC. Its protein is CASSLAASGGVYNEQFF. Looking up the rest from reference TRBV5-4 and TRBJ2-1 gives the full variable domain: ETGVTQSPTHLIKTRGQQVTLRCSSQSGHNTVSWYQQALGQGPQFIFQYYREEENGRGNFPPRFSGLQFPNYSSELNVNALELDDSALYLCASSLAASGGVYNEQFFGPGTRLTVL.

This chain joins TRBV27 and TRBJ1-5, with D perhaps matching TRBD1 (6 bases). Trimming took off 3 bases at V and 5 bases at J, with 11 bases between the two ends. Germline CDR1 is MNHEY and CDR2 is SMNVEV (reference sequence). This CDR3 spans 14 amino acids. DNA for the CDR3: TGTGCCAGCAGTTTGTGGGGGCCTGATCAGCCCCAGCATTTT. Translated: CASSLWGPDQPQHF.

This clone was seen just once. CDR3 sequence: CARSDRDGVEAFF. The DNA of the CDR3 is TGTGCCAGATCGGACAGGGACGGAGTTGAAGCTTTCTTT. The chain carries TRBV2 and TRBJ1-1; 8 bases map to TRBD1. Germline V gene lookup returns CDR1 SNHLY and CDR2 FYNNEI. CDR3 size: 13 residues. J gave up 7 bases and V 9 bases, and 10 bases lay outside the gene matches.

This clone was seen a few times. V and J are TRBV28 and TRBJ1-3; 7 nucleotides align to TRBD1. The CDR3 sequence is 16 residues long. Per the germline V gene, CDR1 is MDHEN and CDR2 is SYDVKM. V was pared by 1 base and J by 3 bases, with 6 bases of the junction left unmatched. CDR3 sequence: CASSLSGGIDGNTIYF. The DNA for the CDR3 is TGTGCCAGCAGTTTATCAGGGGGAATTGATGGAAACACCATATATTTT.

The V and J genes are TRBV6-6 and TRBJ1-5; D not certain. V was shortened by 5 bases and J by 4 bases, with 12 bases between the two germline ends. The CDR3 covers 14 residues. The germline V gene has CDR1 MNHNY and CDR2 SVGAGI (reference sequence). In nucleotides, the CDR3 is TGTGCCAGCAGTAATGGGAGGGAGAATCAGCCCCAGCATTTT. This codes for CASSNGRENQPQHF.

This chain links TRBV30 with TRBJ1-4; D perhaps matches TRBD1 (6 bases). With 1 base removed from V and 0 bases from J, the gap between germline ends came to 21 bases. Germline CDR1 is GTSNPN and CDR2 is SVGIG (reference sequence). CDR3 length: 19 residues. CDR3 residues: CAWSASGGALFATNEKLFF. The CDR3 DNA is TGTGCCTGGAGTGCATCGGGGGGCGCCTTATTCGCAACTAATGAAAAACTGTTTTTT.

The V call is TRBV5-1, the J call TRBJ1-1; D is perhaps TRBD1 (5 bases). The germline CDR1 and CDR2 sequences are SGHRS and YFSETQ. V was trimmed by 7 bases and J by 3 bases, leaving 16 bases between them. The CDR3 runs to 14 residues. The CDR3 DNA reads TGCGCCAGCGGACGTGAAGGGGCGGACACTGAAGCTTTCTTT. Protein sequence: CASGREGADTEAFF.